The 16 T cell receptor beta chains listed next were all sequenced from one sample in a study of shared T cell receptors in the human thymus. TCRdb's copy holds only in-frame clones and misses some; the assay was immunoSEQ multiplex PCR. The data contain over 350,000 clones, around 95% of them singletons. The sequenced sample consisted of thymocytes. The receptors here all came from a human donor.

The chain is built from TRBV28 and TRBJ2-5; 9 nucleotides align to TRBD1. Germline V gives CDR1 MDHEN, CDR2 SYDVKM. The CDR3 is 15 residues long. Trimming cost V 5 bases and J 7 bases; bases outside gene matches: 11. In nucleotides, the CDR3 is TGTGCCAGCAGTCCGACAGGGGGGACGGGGGGGACCCAGTACTTC. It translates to CASSPTGGTGGTQYF.

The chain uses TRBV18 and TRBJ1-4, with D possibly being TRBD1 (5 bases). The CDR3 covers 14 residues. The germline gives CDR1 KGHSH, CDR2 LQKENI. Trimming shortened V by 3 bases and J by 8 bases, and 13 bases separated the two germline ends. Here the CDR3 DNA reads TGTGCCAGCTCACCTCAGGGTTTACAAGAAAAACTGTTTTTT. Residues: CASSPQGLQEKLFF.

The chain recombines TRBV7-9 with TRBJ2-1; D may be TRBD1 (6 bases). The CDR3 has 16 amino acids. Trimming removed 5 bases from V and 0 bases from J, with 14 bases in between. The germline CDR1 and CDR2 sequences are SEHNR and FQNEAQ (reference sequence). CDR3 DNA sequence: TGTGCCAGCAGCCAGACAGGCGTTAGCTCCTACAATGAGCAGTTCTTC. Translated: CASSQTGVSSYNEQFF.

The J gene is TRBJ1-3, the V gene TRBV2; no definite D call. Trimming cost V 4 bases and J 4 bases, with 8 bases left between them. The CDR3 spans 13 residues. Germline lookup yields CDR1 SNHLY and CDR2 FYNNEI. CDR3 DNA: TGTGCCAGCAGTGGAAGAAAGGGAAACACCATATATTTT. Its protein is CASSGRKGNTIYF.

DNA of the CDR3: TGTGCCAGCAGCTTAAGGGGGTCGGAGAGGGAGACCCAGTACTTC. This encodes CASSLRGSERETQYF. The chain combines TRBV7-8 with TRBJ2-5; the D gene is possibly TRBD1 (6 bases). Per germline, CDR1 SGHVS and CDR2 FQNEAQ. Between the trimmed V and J ends, which lost 2 bases and 5 bases, there was a span of 15 bases. This CDR3 has 15 amino acids.

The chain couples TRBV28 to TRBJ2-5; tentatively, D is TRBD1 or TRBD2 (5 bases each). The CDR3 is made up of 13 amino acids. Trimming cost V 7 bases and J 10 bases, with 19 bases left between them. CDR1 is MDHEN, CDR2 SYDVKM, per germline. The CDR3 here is CASTSGTQSGQYF. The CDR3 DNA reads TGTGCCAGCACCTCAGGGACCCAGAGCGGCCAGTACTTC.

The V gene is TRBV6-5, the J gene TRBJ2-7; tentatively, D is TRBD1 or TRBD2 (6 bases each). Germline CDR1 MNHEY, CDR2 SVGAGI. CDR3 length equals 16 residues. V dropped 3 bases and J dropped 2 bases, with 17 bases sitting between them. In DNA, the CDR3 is TGTGCCAGCAGTTATGGCGCGGGTCGGGGGCCCTACGAGCAGTACTTC. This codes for CASSYGAGRGPYEQYF.

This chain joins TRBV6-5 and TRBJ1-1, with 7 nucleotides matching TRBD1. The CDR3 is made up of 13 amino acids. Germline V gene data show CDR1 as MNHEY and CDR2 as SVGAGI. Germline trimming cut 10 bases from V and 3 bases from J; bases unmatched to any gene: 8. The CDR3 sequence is CATQGEYDTEAFF. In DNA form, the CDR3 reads TGTGCCACCCAGGGGGAGTATGACACTGAAGCTTTCTTT.

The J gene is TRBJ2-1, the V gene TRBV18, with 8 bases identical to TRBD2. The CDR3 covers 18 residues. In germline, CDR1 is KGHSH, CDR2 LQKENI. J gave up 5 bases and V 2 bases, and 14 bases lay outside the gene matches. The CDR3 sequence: CASSPISLAGWWDNEQFF. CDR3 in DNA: TGTGCCAGCTCACCAATCTCGCTAGCGGGCTGGTGGGACAATGAGCAGTTCTTC.

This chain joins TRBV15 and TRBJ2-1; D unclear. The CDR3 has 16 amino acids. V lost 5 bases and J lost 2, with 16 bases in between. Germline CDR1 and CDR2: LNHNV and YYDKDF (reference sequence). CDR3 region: CATSGVGTIPYNEQFF. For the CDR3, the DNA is TGTGCCACCAGCGGAGTCGGCACAATACCCTACAATGAGCAGTTCTTC.

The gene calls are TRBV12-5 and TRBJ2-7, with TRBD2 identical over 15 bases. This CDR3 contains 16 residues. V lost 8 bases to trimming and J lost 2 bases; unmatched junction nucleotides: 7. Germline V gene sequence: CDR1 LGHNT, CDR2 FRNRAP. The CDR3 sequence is CASRTSGRAEPYEQYF. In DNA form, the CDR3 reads TGTGCTAGTCGGACTAGCGGGAGGGCCGAACCCTACGAGCAGTACTTC.

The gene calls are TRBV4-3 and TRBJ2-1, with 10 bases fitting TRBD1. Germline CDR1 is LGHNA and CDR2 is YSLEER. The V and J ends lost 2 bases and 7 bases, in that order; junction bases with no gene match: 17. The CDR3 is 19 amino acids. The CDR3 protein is CASSQPGQGRLDGGNEQFF. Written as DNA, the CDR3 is TGCGCCAGCAGCCAACCGGGACAGGGGAGGCTCGACGGCGGGAATGAGCAGTTCTTC.

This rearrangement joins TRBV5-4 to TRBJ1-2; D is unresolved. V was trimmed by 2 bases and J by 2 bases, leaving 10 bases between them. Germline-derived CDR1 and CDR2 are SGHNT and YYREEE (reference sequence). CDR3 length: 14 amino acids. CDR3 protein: CASSFVSNNYGYTF. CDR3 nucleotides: TGTGCCAGCAGCTTTGTTTCCAACAACTATGGCTACACCTTC.

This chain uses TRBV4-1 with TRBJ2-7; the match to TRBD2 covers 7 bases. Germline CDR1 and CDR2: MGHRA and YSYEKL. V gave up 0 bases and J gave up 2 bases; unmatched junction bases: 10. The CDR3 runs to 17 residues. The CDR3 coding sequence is TGCGCCAGCAGCCAAGATAAGGGAGGGTTTTCGGCCTACGAGCAGTACTTC. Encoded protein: CASSQDKGGFSAYEQYF.

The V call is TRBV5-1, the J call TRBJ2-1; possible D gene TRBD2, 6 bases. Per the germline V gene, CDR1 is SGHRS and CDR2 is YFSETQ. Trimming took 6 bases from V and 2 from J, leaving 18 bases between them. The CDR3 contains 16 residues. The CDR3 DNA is TGCGCCAGCACCCGGTCGGGGACTCCGGCCTACAATGAGCAGTTCTTC. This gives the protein CASTRSGTPAYNEQFF.

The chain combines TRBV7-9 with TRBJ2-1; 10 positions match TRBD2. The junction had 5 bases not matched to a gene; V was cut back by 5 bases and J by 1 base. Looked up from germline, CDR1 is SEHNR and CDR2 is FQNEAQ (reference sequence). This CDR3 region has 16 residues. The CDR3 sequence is CASSPGSGRSYNEQFF. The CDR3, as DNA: TGTGCCAGCAGCCCCGGTAGCGGGAGGTCCTACAATGAGCAGTTCTTC.